This TCR beta chain comes out of a study of CD8 T cells in Susac syndrome. V was shortened by 3 bases and J by 6 bases, with 7 bases between the two germline ends. The CDR3 extends over 12 amino acids. CDR1 is SEHNR and CDR2 is FQNEAQ in the germline V gene (reference sequence). This clonotype was found once. The authors reverse transcribed about 0.45 to 1 ug RNA with random hexamers. One entry per CDR3 protein results from TCRdb running MiXCR on the immunoSEQ multiplex PCR reads. The sample has hundreds of thousands of distinct CDR3 sequences, roughly 85% seen once. Included as multiple sclerosis controls were treatment-naive patients who had stable or active relapsing-remitting disease. TEMRA cells were FACS-enriched, unlike CD8+ and CD4+ T cells, which were negatively isolated.

Sequences were obtained from CD8+ T cells from PBMCs. The receptor comes from a human donor with multiple sclerosis. The rearrangement links TRBV7-9 to TRBJ2-3; no clear D gene. The CDR3 bases are TGTGCCAGCAGCTTGAAAAGGGATACGCAGTATTTT. Translated: CASSLKRDTQYF.